Listed below are T cell receptor beta chains from one sample, sequenced in a study of T cell repertoires in cytomegalovirus infection. TCRdb re-derived calls from the reads in MiXCR, one entry per CDR3 protein. This table holds 250,000 to 300,000 distinct CDR3 sequences, around 15% found once. Sequencing was performed on PBMCs. Receptors originate from a human donor in good health (CMV status not recorded). Some clones in this sample may be carry-over from other donors' samples. The CDR3 runs from the conserved cysteine through the conserved F or W. A D gene is named only where the DNA matches it firmly. Clone sizes are given selectively: once, few, many, or a class where the clone is expanded.

>TRBD1|many|TRBV19|TRBJ2-3
TGTGCCAGTAGTTCCCTCAGGGGGCGCGACGGAGATACGCAGTATTTT
CASSSLRGRDGDTQYF
>TRBD1|few|TRBV5-1|TRBJ2-5
TGCGCCAGCAGCTCTGCAGGGGGATGGAAAGAGACCCAGTACTTC
CASSSAGGWKETQYF
>.|.|TRBV29-1|TRBJ2-1
TGCAGCGTTGATCGACCGCAAAGCTCCTACAATGAGCAGTTCTTC
CSVDRPQSSYNEQFF
>TRBD1|many|TRBV28|TRBJ2-5
TGTGCCAGCAGTCCGGACAGGGGGAACCAAGAGACCCAGTACTTC
CASSPDRGNQETQYF
>TRBD2|.|TRBV15|TRBJ2-1
TGTGCCACCAGCAGAGATAAGGGTAGCGGGAGCTCCTACAATGAGCAGTTCTTC
CATSRDKGSGSSYNEQFF
>.|.|TRBV5-1|TRBJ1-1
TGCGCCAGCAGCTTGGGGGGGAGCAAGACTGAAGCTTTCTTT
CASSLGGSKTEAFF
>TRBD2|many|TRBV7-8|TRBJ2-7
TGTGCCAGCAGCTTAGTCGCGGGACTAGCGGGGGGAGCCTACGAGCAGTACTTC
CASSLVAGLAGGAYEQYF
>.|many|TRBV7-9|TRBJ1-1
TGTGCCAGCAGCCGGGGGAGGGAGAACACTGAAGCTTTCTTT
CASSRGRENTEAFF
>.|.|TRBV10-3|TRBJ1-1
TGTGCCACTGCTCAGGGAAACACTGAAGCTTTCTTT
CATAQGNTEAFF
>.|many|TRBV2|TRBJ2-3
TGTGCCAGCAGTGAAGGTACTGGCTTACGGACAGATACGCAGTATTTT
CASSEGTGLRTDTQYF
>TRBD1|many|TRBV5-4|TRBJ2-1
TGTGCCAGCAGCTTGTGGGCATATGGACAGGGGGCAAATGAGCAGTTCTTC
CASSLWAYGQGANEQFF
>TRBD1|many|TRBV28|TRBJ1-1
TGTGCCAGCAGTCTAAGACAGGGGCAAGCTTTCTTT
CASSLRQGQAFF
>.|many|TRBV7-2|TRBJ2-6
TGTGCCAGCAGCCCCGGGACCCTGGCCGGGGCCAACGTCCTGACTTTC
CASSPGTLAGANVLTF
>TRBD1|.|TRBV6-1|TRBJ1-1
TGTGCCAGCAGTATCGACAGGGGGCTAACTGAAGCTTTCTTT
CASSIDRGLTEAFF
>.|many|TRBV18|TRBJ1-3
TGTGCCAGCGCAGAAGTGGAATCTGGAAACACCATATATTTT
CASAEVESGNTIYF
>TRBD2|many|TRBV4-1|TRBJ2-1
TGCGCCAGCTCTAGCGGCTCCTACAATGAGCAGTTCTTC
CASSSGSYNEQFF
>.|many|TRBV12-3/TRBV12-4|TRBJ1-1
TGTGCCAGCAGTTTTACTGGGTATAACACTGAAGCTTTCTTT
CASSFTGYNTEAFF
>TRBD1|.|TRBV14|TRBJ2-5
TGTGCCAGCAGCCCAGGGGGCAAGGAAGAGACCCAGTACTTC
CASSPGGKEETQYF
>.|few|TRBV5-4|TRBJ1-1
TGTGCCAGCAGCTTGGGGCAGGACACTGAAGCTTTCTTT
CASSLGQDTEAFF
>.|many|TRBV5-1|TRBJ1-2
TGCGCCAGCAGCTCGCCCCCAGGCGGCTACACCTTC
CASSSPPGGYTF
>.|.|TRBV20-1|TRBJ2-2
TGCAGTGCTAGAAAAGCAGGGCGCGACACCGGGGAGCTGTTTTTT
CSARKAGRDTGELFF
>.|many|TRBV25-1|TRBJ1-2
TGTGCCAGCAGAGAGAAATATGGCTACACCTTC
CASREKYGYTF
>.|many|TRBV11-2|TRBJ2-6
TGTGCCAGCAGCTTAGGGGGGACCTCTGGGGCCAACGTCCTGACTTTC
CASSLGGTSGANVLTF
>.|.|TRBV20-1|TRBJ2-7
TGCAGTGCTAGAGATGATCGGGGGGAGCAGTACTTC
CSARDDRGEQYF
>.|.|TRBV3-1|TRBJ2-1
TGTGCCAGCAGTCGAAGCGTTAATGAGCAGTTCTTC
CASSRSVNEQFF
>.|.|TRBV27|TRBJ2-3
TGTGCCAGCAGACAAGCTGGGGCCACAGATACGCAGTATTTT
CASRQAGATDTQYF
>TRBD1|.|TRBV12-3/TRBV12-4|TRBJ2-1
TGTGCCAGCAGTTTAGCGGGGACAGGGGGCAATGAGCAGTTCTTC
CASSLAGTGGNEQFF
>.|few|TRBV5-1|TRBJ1-4
TGCGCCAGCAGCCTGCAAGCGCCTAATGAAAAACTGTTTTTT
CASSLQAPNEKLFF
>.|few|TRBV4-1|TRBJ2-2
TGCGCCAGCAGTCTTGCAGGGAACGCGAACACCGGGGAGCTGTTTTTT
CASSLAGNANTGELFF
>TRBD1|many|TRBV6-1|TRBJ2-7
TGTGCCAGCAGTGAAAGCAGGGACAGGGAGTACGAGCAGTACTTC
CASSESRDREYEQYF
>TRBD2|many|TRBV7-8|TRBJ2-2
TGTGCCAGCAGCCTACGACACGGACTAGCGCCCACCGGGGAGCTGTTTTTT
CASSLRHGLAPTGELFF
>TRBD2|few|TRBV28|TRBJ2-1
TGTGCCAGCATCGGGGGGAGCTCCTACAATGAGCAGTTCTTC
CASIGGSSYNEQFF
>TRBD1|.|TRBV6-6|TRBJ2-3
TGTGCCAGCAGTTACTCCACACGTCGACAGGGCAGGAGCACAGATACGCAGTATTTT
CASSYSTRRQGRSTDTQYF
>TRBD1|few|TRBV20-1|TRBJ2-7
TGCAGTGCGCGGAAAGCCGGGACAGACTACTACGAGCAGTACTTC
CSARKAGTDYYEQYF
>.|many|TRBV7-2|TRBJ2-1
TGTGCCAGCAGCTTAGACAGGTACAATGAGCAGTTCTTC
CASSLDRYNEQFF